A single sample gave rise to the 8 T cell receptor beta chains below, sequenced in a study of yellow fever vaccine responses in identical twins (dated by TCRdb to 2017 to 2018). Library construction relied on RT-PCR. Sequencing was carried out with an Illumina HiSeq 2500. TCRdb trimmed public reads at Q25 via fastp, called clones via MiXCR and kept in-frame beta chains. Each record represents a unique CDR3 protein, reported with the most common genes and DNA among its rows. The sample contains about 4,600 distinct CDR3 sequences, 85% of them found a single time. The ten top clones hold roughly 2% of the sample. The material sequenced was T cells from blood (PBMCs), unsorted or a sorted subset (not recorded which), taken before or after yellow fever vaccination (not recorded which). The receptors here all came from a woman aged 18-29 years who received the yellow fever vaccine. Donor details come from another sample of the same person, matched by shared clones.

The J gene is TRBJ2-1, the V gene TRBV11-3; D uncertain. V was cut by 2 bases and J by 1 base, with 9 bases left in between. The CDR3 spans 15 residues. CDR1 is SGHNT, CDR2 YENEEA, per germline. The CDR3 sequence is CASSLWGLSYNEQFF. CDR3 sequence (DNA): TGTGCCAGCAGCTTATGGGGTTTGTCCTACAATGAGCAGTTCTTC.

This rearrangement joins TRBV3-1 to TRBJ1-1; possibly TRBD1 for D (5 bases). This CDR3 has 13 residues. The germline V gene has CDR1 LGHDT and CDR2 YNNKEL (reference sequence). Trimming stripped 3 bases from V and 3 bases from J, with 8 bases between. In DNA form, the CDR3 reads TGTGCCAGCAGCCAGGGACTTTACACTGAAGCTTTCTTT. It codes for CASSQGLYTEAFF. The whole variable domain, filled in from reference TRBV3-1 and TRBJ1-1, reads DTAVSQTPKYLVTQMGNDKSIKCEQNLGHDTMYWYKQDSKKFLKIMFSYNNKELIINETVPNRFSPKSPDKAHLNLHINSLELGDSAVYFCASSQGLYTEAFFGQGTRLTVV.

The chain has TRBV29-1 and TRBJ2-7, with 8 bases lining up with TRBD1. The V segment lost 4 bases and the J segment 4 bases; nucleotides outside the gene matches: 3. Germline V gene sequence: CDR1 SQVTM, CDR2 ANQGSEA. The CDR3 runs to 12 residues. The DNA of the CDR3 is TGCAGCGTTGCCAGGGGGCTATACGAGCAGTACTTC. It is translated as CSVARGLYEQYF.

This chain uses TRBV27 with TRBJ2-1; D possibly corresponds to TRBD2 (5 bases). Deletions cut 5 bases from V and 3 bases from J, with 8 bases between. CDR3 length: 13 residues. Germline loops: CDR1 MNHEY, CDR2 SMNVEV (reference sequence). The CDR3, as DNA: TGTGCCAGCAGTGTGGACTTCTACAATGAGCAGTTCTTC. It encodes CASSVDFYNEQFF.

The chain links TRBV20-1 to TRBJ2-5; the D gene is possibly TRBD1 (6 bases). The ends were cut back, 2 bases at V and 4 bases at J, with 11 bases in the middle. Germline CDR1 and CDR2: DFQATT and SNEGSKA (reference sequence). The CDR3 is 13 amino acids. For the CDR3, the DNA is TGCAGTGCTAGATACAGGGTCGGAGAGACCCAGTACTTC. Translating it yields CSARYRVGETQYF.

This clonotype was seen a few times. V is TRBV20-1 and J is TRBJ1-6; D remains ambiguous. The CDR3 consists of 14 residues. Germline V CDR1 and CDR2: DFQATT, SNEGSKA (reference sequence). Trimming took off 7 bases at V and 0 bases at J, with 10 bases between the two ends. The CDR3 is CSVGLSSYNSPLHF. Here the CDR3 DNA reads TGCAGTGTAGGACTGAGCTCCTATAATTCACCCCTCCACTTT.

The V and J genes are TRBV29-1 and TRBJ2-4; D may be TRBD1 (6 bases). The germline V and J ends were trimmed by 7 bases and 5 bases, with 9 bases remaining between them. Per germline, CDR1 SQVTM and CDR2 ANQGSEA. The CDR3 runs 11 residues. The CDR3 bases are TGCAGCGCCAGGACAGAAAACATTCAGTACTTC. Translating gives CSARTENIQYF.

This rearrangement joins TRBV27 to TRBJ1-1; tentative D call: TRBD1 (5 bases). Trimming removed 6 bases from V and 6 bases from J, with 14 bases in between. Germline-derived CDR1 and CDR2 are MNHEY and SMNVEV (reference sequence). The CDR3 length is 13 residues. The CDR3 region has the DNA TGTGCCAGCAGGAGGGCCGCAGGGCCTGAAGCTTTCTTT. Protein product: CASRRAAGPEAFF.